This T cell receptor beta chain derives from a study of shared clonotypes between healthy human individuals (TCRdb year 2020). Describing the broader study: Three men and a couple of women, aged 18 to 49 years, made up the cohort. For each donor, CD4 naive and CD4 memory were each given three plates, CD8 naive was given two plates, and CD8 memory was given one plate. To estimate repertoire size and how much clonotype sharing occurs between individuals, the study deeply sequenced the blood TCR repertoires of 4 to 6 healthy adults. To increase sequencing depth and limit assay-specific biases, TCR repertoire library preparation and sequencing were carried out by different laboratories using diverse techniques. Per donor, leukapheresis produced somewhere between about 0.94 and 9 billion PBMCs. Study-level results and caveats: When a handful of donors were compared, the shared fraction of clonotypes was 5% to 6.5% for naive CD4, over 3% for naive CD8, roughly 2.5% for memory CD4, and 0.4% for memory CD8. Naive subsets generally had larger estimated clonotype richness than memory subsets did. Incomplete sequencing was indicated by rarefaction of sorted-subset datasets, despite the large sequencing depth. The small number of donors limited the genetic and exposure-history diversity represented. Compared with non-shared clonotypes, clonotypes shared by all four sorted-subset donors had higher generation probabilities. Sampling was restricted to blood, and TCR repertoires in tissue are likely to differ from TCR repertoires in blood. Pairwise subsampling indicated that sequencing depth was expected to affect the degree of clonotype sharing among donors.

The CDR3 runs 18 amino acids, cysteine and phenylalanine included. The only DNA kept is the CDR3, 54 bases in frame from the first base. CDR1 and CDR2 are read off the germline V gene as SGHRS and YFSETQ. After removal of 1 base from V and 5 bases from J, the junction retains 15 bases not matched to a gene. In regard to this clone: There is no known antigen for this receptor. No much larger clone is present one base from it, and per-base qualities are unavailable.

TCR CDR3 regions were amplified from genomic DNA by multiplex PCR using the deep immunoSEQ assay. Extracted genomic DNA from each cell subset was spread evenly across all wells of several immunoSEQ 96-well plates, with each plate serving as a replicate. For sorted subsets, 150 to 200 ng genomic DNA, equal to 30,000 or so T cell genomes, was loaded into each replicate PCR. The purified libraries were quantified using a Qubit 3.0 fluorometer, sized with a Bioanalyzer 2100, and then quantified again using the KAPA Library Quantification kit. Every immunoSEQ 96-well plate was sequenced on a dedicated single-read 150-cycle Illumina NextSeq 550 flow cell. The original pipeline was this. Because only junctional sequences without quality scores were contained in the immunoSEQ output, filtering matching that applied to full-length reads could not be performed. Sequences were annotated with PyIR, a Python wrapper for IgBLAST v1.9, and V/J genes and CDR3 were assigned using IMGT germline references. Reads were filtered out if the reads had weak V/J assignments (E-value above 1e-6), no CDR3, stop codons, out-of-frame junctions, or ambiguous translated residues. V3J clonotypes were defined by identical inferred V gene, J gene, and CDR3 amino acid sequence. Percentage overlap between repertoires was computed as shared unique clonotypes divided by the size of the smaller repertoire. RTK rarefaction, the Chao1 estimator, and Recon v2.1 estimates of unobserved clonotypes were used to assess repertoire richness. Generation probabilities for all TCRbeta clonotypes obtained by the gDNA method from several donors were computed using OLGA. Not all clones reach the TCRdb copy of this immuneACCESS table, which keeps in-frame sequences only. Checked studies attribute under half of the gap to unresolved V genes and leave the rest unexplained. V, J and clone size are taken as reported in that table, and D and trimming were inferred from the DNA itself. The sample yields roughly 1,800,000 clones; roughly 95% were counted once. The top ten hold under 1.5% of the sample.

CD8 naive samples were obtained by positive selection for CCR7 among CD45RO-negative cells, yielding a CD45RA+CCR7+ population from which TemRA cells were excluded. The donors were healthy, HIV-negative adults with no recently reported acute infections or vaccinations. Every donor was a Caucasian adult living in Nashville, Tennessee, USA. After blood collection by leukapheresis, PBMCs were isolated using Ficoll-Histopaque density gradient centrifugation and then cryopreserved in the vapor phase of liquid nitrogen. Purity and quantity of every magnetically sorted T cell population were checked by analytical flow cytometry. Genomic DNA was isolated from each sorted fraction and quantified by UV absorbance on a Nanodrop 2000c.

This TCR derives from a man between 18 and 35 years old in good health. Recombination joined TRBV5-1 with TRBJ2-7; the central 10 bases match TRBD2. The sequencing sample was made of naive CD8+ T cells sorted from blood. What the cell subset or site label conveys for this sample: CD45RA+CCR7+. The DNA sequence is given as TGCGCCAGCAGCTTGAACCTAGCGGGAGATCCCTTTTACCACGAGCAGTACTTC. This translates into CASSLNLAGDPFYHEQYF.